Shown below are 26 T cell receptor beta chains from a single sample sequenced in a study of T cell repertoires and HLA-DP antigens. Repertoires were generated with immunoSEQ multiplex PCR, while TCRdb's copy carries only in-frame clones and drops some. The sample carries around 90,000 clones, 86% recorded once. For these TCRs, the target antigens are not known. The specimen was CD4+ T cells from PBMCs. Source of these receptors: a man aged 50 to 60 in good health and CMV-seronegative.

The V gene is TRBV19, the J gene TRBJ2-3; 14 bases align to TRBD2. The CDR3 totals 19 residues. The trim removed 3 bases at V and 1 base at J, leaving 9 bases unmatched. The germline V gene has CDR1 LNHDA and CDR2 SQIVND (reference sequence). The DNA for the CDR3 is TGTGCCAGTAGTATCGGTAGACTAGCGGGGGGGCGGGGCACAGATACGCAGTATTTT. This encodes CASSIGRLAGGRGTDTQYF.

V is TRBV7-9 and J is TRBJ1-2; D is undetermined. CDR3 length: 13 residues. CDR1 and CDR2 from the germline V gene are SEHNR and FQNEAQ (reference sequence). The V end was cut by 3 bases, the J end by 6 bases, with 11 bases between. As DNA, the CDR3 is TGTGCCAGCAGCTTCAGGCCTATCAATGGCTACACCTTC. Translated, it gives CASSFRPINGYTF.

This chain uses TRBV29-1 with TRBJ2-5; 7 bases fit TRBD1. V was pared by 7 bases and J by 0 bases, with 8 bases of the junction left unmatched. Germline V gene sequence: CDR1 SQVTM, CDR2 ANQGSEA. The CDR3 totals 14 residues. In nucleotides, the CDR3 is TGCAGCGCCGAGGGACAGTTCCACCAAGAGACCCAGTACTTC. It translates to CSAEGQFHQETQYF.

V usage is TRBV19 and J usage is TRBJ2-1, with a tentative D call TRBD2 (6 bases). Germline V gives CDR1 LNHDA, CDR2 SQIVND (reference sequence). V was trimmed by 4 bases and J by 7 bases, leaving 14 bases between them. This CDR3 spans 14 amino acids. In DNA form, the CDR3 reads TGTGCCAGTAGTAGGCGGGGTGGAGAGAATGAGCAGTTCTTC. Its translation: CASSRRGGENEQFF.

The V call is TRBV4-3, the J call TRBJ2-2, with a possible D match to TRBD1 (6 bases). The CDR3 runs 14 residues. Germline-derived CDR1 and CDR2 are LGHNA and YSLEER. V was shortened by 2 bases and J by 6 bases, with 10 bases between the two germline ends. The CDR3 nucleotides are TGCGCCAGCAGCCAAACAACAGGGTCCGGGGAGCTGTTTTTT. It encodes CASSQTTGSGELFF.

The CDR3 sequence is CASSFSLAGRTQYF. Here the CDR3 DNA reads TGTGCCAGCAGTTTTAGTCTGGCAGGACGGACCCAGTACTTC. The rearrangement joins TRBV28 to TRBJ2-5; D not certain. Germline loops: CDR1 MDHEN, CDR2 SYDVKM. Deletions cut 3 bases from V and 7 bases from J, with 15 bases between. This CDR3 has 14 residues.

This clone was observed a single time. This chain connects TRBV5-1 to TRBJ2-5; D is possibly TRBD2 (7 bases). This CDR3 is 15 amino acids long. Trimming removed 1 base from V and 5 bases from J, with 15 bases in between. Germline V gene data show CDR1 as SGHRS and CDR2 as YFSETQ. The CDR3 DNA reads TGCGCCAGCAGCTTGCGTAGGGGGGGTACGGAGACCCAGTACTTC. Translated: CASSLRRGGTETQYF.

The chain joins TRBV14 to TRBJ1-3; D ambiguous. CDR3 length: 14 residues. The ends were cut back, 7 bases at V and 4 bases at J, with 14 bases in the middle. Looked up from germline, CDR1 is SGHDN and CDR2 is FVKESK. DNA for the CDR3: TGTGCCAGCACCAGCGACTTGAGGGGAAACACCATATATTTT. It translates to CASTSDLRGNTIYF.

The chain has TRBV9 and TRBJ2-2; D unclear. The CDR3 has 15 amino acids. V was pared by 0 bases and J by 6 bases, with 12 bases between. Germline CDR1 is SGDLS and CDR2 is YYNGEE. The CDR3 sequence is CASSVEDGQAGELFF. The CDR3 DNA is TGTGCCAGCAGCGTAGAGGATGGGCAGGCCGGGGAGCTGTTTTTT.

Only one count was recorded for this clone. J is TRBJ2-2 and V is TRBV4-3; 12 bases fit TRBD2. The CDR3 covers 17 residues. Looked up from germline, CDR1 is LGHNA and CDR2 is YSLEER. J gave up 7 bases and V 1 base, and 7 bases lay outside the gene matches. In nucleotides, the CDR3 is TGCGCCAGCAGCCAAGGACTAGCGGGAGTCAGGGGCGGGGAGCTGTTTTTT. The encoded protein is CASSQGLAGVRGGELFF.

The CDR3 region has the DNA TGCAGTGCTAGACCGGCAGATACGCAGTATTTT. Encoded protein: CSARPADTQYF. The rearrangement joins TRBV20-1 to TRBJ2-3; the D is unclear. With 2 bases removed from V and 4 bases from J, the gap between germline ends came to 4 bases. The CDR3 loop spans 11 amino acids. Germline assignment: CDR1 DFQATT and CDR2 SNEGSKA (reference sequence).

The chain employs TRBV11-3 and TRBJ2-5; D could derive from TRBD1 or TRBD2 (5 bases each). Germline V CDR1 and CDR2: SGHNT, YENEEA. Trimming removed 4 bases from V and 4 bases from J, with 7 bases in between. This CDR3 is built from 12 residues. The DNA for the CDR3 is TGTGCCAGCAGCTCTGGGGGAGAGACCCAGTACTTC. It is translated as CASSSGGETQYF.

The genes are TRBV5-1 and TRBJ1-1, with D tentatively TRBD1 (6 bases). Trimming left V 4 bases short and J 3 bases short, with 13 bases between. The CDR3 length is 14 residues. Germline CDR1 is SGHRS and CDR2 is YFSETQ. CDR3 in DNA: TGCGCCAGCAGCGTGGGACACCGAGACACTGAAGCTTTCTTT. It specifies CASSVGHRDTEAFF. Based on the CDR3 plus reference TRBV5-1 and TRBJ1-1, the full variable domain is KAGVTQTPRYLIKTRGQQVTLSCSPISGHRSVSWYQQTPGQGLQFLFEYFSETQRNKGNFPGRFSGRQFSNSRSEMNVSTLELGDSALYLCASSVGHRDTEAFFGQGTRLTVV.

J is TRBJ2-5 and V is TRBV5-1; 12 bases line up with TRBD2. Trimming cost V 1 base and J 5 bases; bases outside gene matches: 6. The germline gives CDR1 SGHRS, CDR2 YFSETQ. The CDR3 spans 16 residues. In DNA form, the CDR3 reads TGCGCCAGCAGCTTGAGGGCTAGCGGGAGGGGCGAGACCCAGTACTTC. Protein product: CASSLRASGRGETQYF.

This chain uses TRBV5-1 with TRBJ2-3, with TRBD1 matching over 12 bases. The trim removed 5 bases at V and 5 bases at J, leaving 12 bases unmatched. CDR3 length: 17 residues. Germline V gene sequence: CDR1 SGHRS, CDR2 YFSETQ. The CDR3 region is CASSSHPGQGAGDTQYF. The CDR3 coding sequence is TGCGCCAGCAGTTCCCATCCGGGACAGGGGGCGGGAGATACGCAGTATTTT.

The chain is built from TRBV2 and TRBJ1-3; no firm D call. The CDR3 runs 11 residues. Trimming shortened V by 6 bases and J by 13 bases, and 13 bases separated the two germline ends. CDR1 and CDR2 (germline): SNHLY, FYNNEI. CDR3 nucleotide sequence: TGTGCCAGCAGGGAGGGCTCTCAGATATATTTT. Amino acids: CASREGSQIYF.

This chain uses TRBV7-2 with TRBJ2-1, with D tentatively TRBD1 (6 bases). Trimming took off 0 bases at V and 9 bases at J, with 12 bases between the two ends. CDR1 and CDR2 (germline): SGHTA, FQGNSA. The length of the CDR3 is 14 residues. The CDR3 loop reads CASSLAGGEREQFF. The CDR3 nucleotides are TGTGCCAGCAGCTTAGCAGGGGGTGAACGTGAGCAGTTCTTC.

CDR3 residues: CASRPQSGSEQFF. In DNA, the CDR3 is TGTGCCAGCAGACCACAGTCAGGGTCTGAGCAGTTCTTC. V is TRBV2 and J is TRBJ2-1, with D possibly TRBD1 on 5 matching bases. This CDR3 region has 13 residues. Trimming pared 6 bases from V and 9 bases from J, leaving 15 bases between. Germline V gives CDR1 SNHLY, CDR2 FYNNEI.

This clone has a handful of counts. The chain joins TRBV9 to TRBJ1-1, with a weak D call TRBD1 (6 bases). CDR3 length: 14 residues. Trimming removed 4 bases from V and 5 bases from J, with 15 bases in between. CDR1 and CDR2 from the germline V gene are SGDLS and YYNGEE. In DNA form, the CDR3 reads TGTGCCAGCAGCTCGGTAGTAGGGGGAACTGAAGCTTTCTTT. Translation: CASSSVVGGTEAFF.

Worth noting for this clone: One end of the junction varies from germline; a read error may be responsible. This rearrangement joins TRBV7-7 to TRBJ2-2; possibly TRBD2 for D (6 bases). The CDR3 contains 16 residues. Germline values: CDR1 SSHAT, CDR2 FNYEAQ (reference sequence). This CDR3 reads CASSLVGGPNTGELFF. The CDR3 DNA is TGTGCTAGCAGCTTAGTGGGAGGTCCGAACACCGGGGAGCTGTTTTTT.

The genes are TRBV9 and TRBJ2-5; no definite D call. The last part of the DNA fits TRBJ2-7 better; the J call may be wrong. The CDR3 length is 13 residues. Germline CDR1 is SGDLS and CDR2 is YYNGEE. In nucleotides, the CDR3 is TGTGCCAGCAGCACAAAAACAAACTACGAGCAGTACTTC. Residues: CASSTKTNYEQYF.

This rearrangement joins TRBV5-8 to TRBJ2-3, with TRBD2 as a possible D gene (7 bases). The CDR3 extends over 16 amino acids. V lost 4 bases and J 0 bases, leaving 15 bases between the germline ends. The germline V gene encodes CDR1 SGHTS and CDR2 YDEGEE. CDR3 region: CASSDRGGPSTDTQYF. CDR3 nucleotides: TGTGCCAGCAGCGACCGCGGGGGCCCGAGCACAGATACGCAGTATTTT.

The chain carries TRBV7-3 and TRBJ2-3; TRBD2 matches at 14 bases. V shed 5 bases, J shed 1 base, and the junction held 5 bases outside the gene matches. CDR3 length equals 17 residues. Germline CDR1 and CDR2: SGHTA and FQGTGA. CDR3 DNA: TGTGCCAGCAGCGGGACTAGCGGGGGATTAGGCACAGATACGCAGTATTTT. Translated: CASSGTSGGLGTDTQYF.

This clone was observed a single time. CDR3 in amino acids: CASSQQGKETQYF. In DNA form, the CDR3 reads TGTGCCAGCAGCCAACAGGGTAAAGAGACCCAGTACTTC. The chain carries TRBV5-4 and TRBJ2-5; perhaps TRBD1 as D (6 bases). CDR1 and CDR2 (germline): SGHNT, YYREEE (reference sequence). V lost 4 bases to trimming and J lost 3 bases, with 10 bases between them. The CDR3 length is 13 residues.

V and J are TRBV15 and TRBJ1-3, with D unclear. The V gene lost 6 bases and the J gene lost 1 base, with 10 bases spanning the gap. This CDR3 contains 14 residues. Germline CDR1 LNHNV, CDR2 YYDKDF (reference sequence). The DNA for the CDR3 is TGTGCCACCAGGAAAACGGCATCTGGAAACACCATATATTTT. It is translated as CATRKTASGNTIYF.

The chain has TRBV5-1 and TRBJ2-7; the D gene is possibly TRBD1 (6 bases). The CDR3 length is 17 residues. Germline V lookup: CDR1 SGHRS, CDR2 YFSETQ. Trimming shortened V by 1 base and J by 3 bases, and 20 bases separated the two germline ends. The CDR3 nucleotides are TGCGCCAGCAGCTTGAAACAGGGTTTTGGCATAAACTACGAGCAGTACTTC. Its protein product is CASSLKQGFGINYEQYF.